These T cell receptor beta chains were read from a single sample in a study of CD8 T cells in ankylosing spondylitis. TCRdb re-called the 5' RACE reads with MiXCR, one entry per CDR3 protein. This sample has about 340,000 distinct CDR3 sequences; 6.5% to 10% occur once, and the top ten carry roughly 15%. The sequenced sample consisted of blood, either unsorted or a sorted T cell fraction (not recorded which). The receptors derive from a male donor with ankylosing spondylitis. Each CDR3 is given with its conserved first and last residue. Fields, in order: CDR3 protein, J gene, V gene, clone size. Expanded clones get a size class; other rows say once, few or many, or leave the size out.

CASSLGGGAYNEQFF | TRBJ2-1 | TRBV7-8 | .
CASSTFKGRSYTEAFF | TRBJ1-1 | TRBV7-2 | many
CAISGSSGYYEQYF | TRBJ2-7 | TRBV10-3 | many
CASSLTPGQGGEQYF | TRBJ2-7 | TRBV5-1 | .
CASSQGGSYTEAFF | TRBJ1-1 | TRBV7-9 | many
CATSRDRSGTEPQHF | TRBJ1-5 | TRBV15 | .
CASSQDLRGFANTEAFF | TRBJ1-1 | TRBV4-1 | .
CASSRSGTVEETQYF | TRBJ2-5 | TRBV4-3 | many
CASSPQGQETQYF | TRBJ2-5 | TRBV28 | few
CATSDLSGPPVSYEQYF | TRBJ2-7 | TRBV24-1 | .
CASSSTWSVLAGALNIQYF | TRBJ2-4 | TRBV5-4 | .
CASSPSLAGVGETQYF | TRBJ2-5 | TRBV7-3 | many
CASSYSSWASNQPQHF | TRBJ1-5 | TRBV6-2/TRBV6-3 | few
CASSQAGGLAGDDGELFF | TRBJ2-2 | TRBV4-3 | .
CASSEARADQPQHF | TRBJ1-5 | TRBV6-1 | .
CASSRGVTDTQYF | TRBJ2-3 | TRBV5-1 | few
CASSPYGEGRDGYTF | TRBJ1-2 | TRBV6-1 | many
CSADTGKMDNEQFF | TRBJ2-1 | TRBV20-1 | few
CASSFVTRGSTDTQYF | TRBJ2-3 | TRBV5-1 | many
CASSVASGQGCF | TRBJ1-2 | TRBV9 | few
CASRIGGDTEAFF | TRBJ1-1 | TRBV12-3/TRBV12-4 | .
CASSTGGTDTQYF | TRBJ2-3 | TRBV7-7 | many
CASSLGQPQHF | TRBJ1-5 | TRBV12-3/TRBV12-4 | many
CASSWGQETQYF | TRBJ2-5 | TRBV5-1 | few
CASSLRSSYNEQFF | TRBJ2-1 | TRBV28 | many
CASSFRPQEAYEQYF | TRBJ2-7 | TRBV5-1 | many
CASSLASTGEGQPQHF | TRBJ1-5 | TRBV12-3/TRBV12-4 | many
CSARDLAGVNEQFF | TRBJ2-1 | TRBV20-1 | .
CASSQTSGAKSYNEQFF | TRBJ2-1 | TRBV5-6 | few
CASSGGGGRNEETQYF | TRBJ2-5 | TRBV2 | few
CASSSLAGGFYEQYF | TRBJ2-7 | TRBV28 | .
CASSQDWGSGNTIYF | TRBJ1-3 | TRBV4-2 | many
CASSKQGNTEAFF | TRBJ1-1 | TRBV12-3/TRBV12-4 | many
CASSHSGSVSGANVLTF | TRBJ2-6 | TRBV4-3 | .
CASSMPGKSYEQYF | TRBJ2-7 | TRBV28 | few
CASSQEVAGGGEQFF | TRBJ2-1 | TRBV3-1 | many
CSARVTSGSSYEQYF | TRBJ2-7 | TRBV20-1 | few